The T cell receptor beta chain described here comes from a study of T cell repertoires in cytomegalovirus infection. Looking at the study overall: Selected CMV epitopes included recently identified HLA-C-restricted ones as well as well-studied HLA-B-restricted ones. Notes on the study in general: In two of eight donors, the top clonotype was HLA-C-restricted CMV-specific. The study identified carriers of CMV plus the relevant HLA from cumulative public TCR beta family frequency.

Germline values: CDR1 MGHDK, CDR2 SYGVNS. The V gene lost 1 base and the J gene lost 1 base, with 16 bases spanning the gap. The CDR3 runs 17 residues. TCRdb passed the reads through MiXCR, listing each CDR3 protein once. The sample carries 300,000 to 400,000 distinct CDR3 sequences, 25% to 30% recorded once. In this sample, this clonotype turned up once. The antigen is not known. This specimen consisted of cultured PBMCs, obtained from culture after CMV antigen stimulation. This TCR was recovered from a human donor in good health (CMV status not recorded). Some clones in this sample may be carry-over from other donors' samples. The rearrangement joins TRBV25-1 to TRBJ2-5; D might be TRBD1 (6 bases). CDR3 amino acids: CASSEFWGTGSQETQYF. CDR3 nucleotides: TGTGCCAGCAGTGAATTTTGGGGTACAGGGTCCCAAGAGACCCAGTACTTC.